Given below is one T cell receptor beta chain in context. Its antigen remains unknown. Deletions cut 5 bases from V and 7 bases from J, with 24 bases between. The CDR3 consists of 16 residues. Germline V CDR1 and CDR2: SGHNT, YYREEE (reference sequence). This record comes from a study of metastatic and nonmetastatic thyroid tumors. In the study overall: The authors compared repertoires across blood and tumor or nodule tissue from malignant and benign thyroid patients.

Thyroid surgery was performed in patients who had received no treatment beforehand. Study-wide findings and caveats: TCR beta diversity was reportedly significantly higher in malignant thyroid tumors than benign nodules, in blood and tumor.

In the original workflow: Variation in CDR3 across clinicopathological groups served as the basis for constructing a distant-metastasis classifier in papillary thyroid cancer. MiXCR was used by TCRdb to re-call the PCR reads. These V and J calls originate from TCRdb's pipeline instead of the authors' own analysis. The data contain about 92,000 clones, more than 12% of them singletons. Sequencing input: blood. V and J are TRBV5-4 and TRBJ1-2; D is possibly TRBD1 (5 bases). The clonotype originates from a female donor with papillary thyroid cancer or a benign thyroid nodule (not recorded which). Some clones in this sample may be carry-over from other donors' samples. Here the CDR3 DNA reads TGTGCCAGCAGGGGGGGGGACGGGGGAGTGGAGAGTGGCTACACCTTC. Protein product: CASRGGDGGVESGYTF.